This T cell receptor beta chain comes out of a study of sequential checkpoint blockade in melanoma. This sample's treatment: randomized to nivolumab then ipilimumab (arm A) or the reverse (arm B). DNA-damaging chemotherapy had not been given to any patient beforehand. Sorted cells were live CD3+CD8+, lacking CD19 and CD56, from PBMCs. Germline CDR1 is MGHRA and CDR2 is YSYEKL. The CDR3 has 16 amino acids. Trimming removed 4 bases from V and 4 bases from J, with 20 bases in between. This clone was observed a handful of times. Clones were sequenced by immunoSEQ multiplex PCR, and TCRdb holds only the in-frame ones, with some missing. The table includes about 5,000 clones, roughly 77% detected once.

The chain couples TRBV4-1 to TRBJ2-7; maybe TRBD1 (6 bases). This clonotype was sampled from a human donor with melanoma. The sequenced sample was CD8+ T cells sorted from blood (inferred from file names), obtained from a patient given nivolumab and ipilimumab in sequence. This CDR3 is CASSLLKGGKEYEQYF. The CDR3 nucleotides are TGCGCCAGCAGCCTTCTAAAAGGGGGTAAAGAGTACGAGCAGTACTTC.